This passage covers 10 T cell receptor beta chains from one sample sequenced in a study of shared clonotypes between healthy human individuals. Assay: immunoSEQ multiplex PCR; the TCRdb copy retains only in-frame clones and omits some. The sample lists hundreds of thousands of clones, roughly 77% occurring once. Sample: PBMCs. These receptors were taken from a woman aged 40 to 50 in good health. Some clones in this sample may be carry-over from other donors' samples.

This clone was seen a few times. The chain combines TRBV4-1 with TRBJ1-2, with D possibly matching TRBD1 (6 bases). Trimming took off 3 bases at V and 8 bases at J, with 16 bases between the two ends. Germline CDR1 reads MGHRA; CDR2 reads YSYEKL. This CDR3 spans 14 amino acids. CDR3 coding DNA: TGCGCCAGCAGCCAGGGTGACAGGCGAGGGGGCTACACCTTC. Its protein is CASSQGDRRGGYTF.

This chain uses TRBV7-9 with TRBJ1-1; 8 bases are a match to TRBD1. The ends lost 5 bases at V and 5 bases at J; junction bases unmatched: 10. The CDR3 runs to 15 residues. Germline CDR1 reads SEHNR; CDR2 reads FQNEAQ (reference sequence). The CDR3 coding sequence is TGTGCCAGCAGCCCAATGACAGGGGTGGGGACTGAAGCTTTCTTT. Its protein is CASSPMTGVGTEAFF.

V is TRBV21-1 and J is TRBJ1-1. TRBV21-1 is annotated as a pseudogene. There are 12 residues in the CDR3. The CDR3 nucleotides are TGTGCCAGCAGCAAGGCGCCGGCTCGGGCTTTCTTT. Its translation: CASSKAPARAFF.

This chain connects TRBV5-5 to TRBJ1-5; D is uncertain. The CDR3 extends over 15 amino acids. Germline V gene lookup returns CDR1 SGHKS and CDR2 YYEKEE (reference sequence). Deletions cut 6 bases from V and 4 bases from J, with 17 bases between. The CDR3 bases are TGTGCCAGCACCGTGGTTCCACAAGGGAATCAGCCCCAGCATTTT. Encoded protein: CASTVVPQGNQPQHF.

The chain uses TRBV27 and TRBJ1-1; D remains ambiguous. V gave up 9 bases and J gave up 3 bases, with 17 bases separating them. Germline CDR1 and CDR2: MNHEY and SMNVEV (reference sequence). This CDR3 is built from 14 residues. Here the CDR3 DNA reads TGTGCCAGACCAGACGGGTTAGTTCACACTGAAGCTTTCTTT. Translated, it gives CARPDGLVHTEAFF.

V gene TRBV5-4 combines with J gene TRBJ1-1, with D hard to call. Germline V CDR1 and CDR2: SGHNT, YYREEE (reference sequence). The CDR3 covers 15 residues. V was pared by 0 bases and J by 1 base, with 10 bases between. In DNA form, the CDR3 reads TGTGCCAGCAGCTTGGCCCGGCGGGAGAACACTGAAGCTTTCTTT. Encoded protein: CASSLARRENTEAFF.

The rearrangement links TRBV2 to TRBJ1-2; weak D call: TRBD1 (6 bases). This CDR3 contains 16 residues. The germline CDR1 and CDR2 sequences are SNHLY and FYNNEI. V lost 7 bases, J lost 2 bases, and 20 bases lay in between. The CDR3 loop reads CASIQRGVISNYGYTF. Here the CDR3 DNA reads TGTGCCAGCATTCAAAGGGGGGTCATTTCAAACTATGGCTACACCTTC.

This clone was observed a handful of times. CDR3 DNA sequence: TGTGCCTGGACCCAGGGAAACACCATATATTTT. Encoded protein: CAWTQGNTIYF. The chain carries TRBV30 and TRBJ1-3; D uncertain. Deletions cut 4 bases from V and 4 bases from J, with 5 bases between. Germline V gives CDR1 GTSNPN, CDR2 SVGIG (reference sequence). There are 11 residues in the CDR3.

This chain connects TRBV7-3 to TRBJ1-1; D might be TRBD1 (5 bases). V shed 4 bases and J shed 7 bases, with 19 bases lying between them. Germline values: CDR1 SGHTA, CDR2 FQGTGA. This CDR3 is built from 15 residues. The CDR3 region is CASSSMRAGADEAFF. CDR3 bases: TGTGCCAGCAGCTCCATGAGGGCTGGGGCCGATGAAGCTTTCTTT. Looking up the rest from reference TRBV7-3 and TRBJ1-1 gives the full variable domain: GAGVSQTPSNKVTEKGKYVELRCDPISGHTALYWYRQSLGQGPEFLIYFQGTGAADDSGLPNDRFFAVRPEGSVSTLKIQRTERGDSAVYLCASSSMRAGADEAFFGQGTRLTVV.

V and J are TRBV7-2 and TRBJ2-1; D remains ambiguous. The germline CDR1 and CDR2 sequences are SGHTA and FQGNSA. There are 15 residues in the CDR3. Trimming took off 3 bases at V and 3 bases at J, with 12 bases between the two ends. The CDR3 here is CASSFTPPVYNEQFF. DNA for the CDR3: TGTGCCAGCAGCTTTACTCCACCAGTCTACAATGAGCAGTTCTTC.